This T cell receptor (beta chain) was identified in a study of OX40 agonist ivuxolimab in advanced cancers. Whole-study context: Melanoma, hepatocellular carcinoma, head and neck or renal cell cancer occurred in dose-escalation patients.

The CDR3 sequence is 14 residues long. In germline, CDR1 is SNHLY, CDR2 FYNNEI. V shed 7 bases and J shed 4 bases, with 13 bases lying between them. Regarding the study as a whole: There were also nonresponders showing low normalized T-cell clonal expansion.

The table came from immunoSEQ multiplex PCR; TCRdb's copy has only in-frame clones and leaves some out. The sample records 100,000 or so clones, about nine tenths being singletons. With regard to this clone: Its antigen remains unknown.

This receptor was taken from an adult with an advanced solid tumor such as melanoma, head and neck, liver or kidney cancer. The sequences come from CD4+ or CD8+ T cells sorted from blood, collected in a trial of the OX40 agonist ivuxolimab. The chain couples TRBV2 to TRBJ2-2, with D possibly being TRBD1 (6 bases). The CDR3 bases are TGTGCCAGCATTAGTAACAGGGTCACCGGGGAGCTGTTTTTT. This codes for CASISNRVTGELFF.